Following are 16 T cell receptor beta chains from one sample sequenced in a study of T cell changes during pregnancy in multiple sclerosis. The protocol was immunoSEQ multiplex PCR, while the TCRdb copy is restricted to in-frame clones and leaves out a portion. The sample has around 96,000 clones; over 80% are singletons. The sample was peripheral blood, taken in the first trimester of pregnancy. These TCRs come from a female donor with multiple sclerosis, enrolled in a pregnancy study.

V gene TRBV7-8 combines with J gene TRBJ2-7, with D possibly TRBD1 on 8 matching bases. The CDR3 runs 13 residues. In germline, CDR1 is SGHVS, CDR2 FQNEAQ. V was cut by 8 bases and J by 4 bases, with 15 bases left in between. CDR3 DNA sequence: TGTGCCAGCGGAACAGGGGGGGAATACGAGCAGTACTTC. This encodes CASGTGGEYEQYF.

This chain joins TRBV9 and TRBJ2-1; D may be TRBD2 (7 bases). The CDR3 contains 14 residues. V was shortened by 4 bases and J by 8 bases, with 16 bases between the two germline ends. CDR1 and CDR2 from the germline V gene are SGDLS and YYNGEE. The DNA of the CDR3 is TGTGCCAGCAGCTCGTCGGGGGGCCCGGATGAGCAGTTCTTC. This gives the protein CASSSSGGPDEQFF. Drawing the rest from reference TRBV9 and TRBJ2-1, the complete variable domain is DSGVTQTPKHLITATGQRVTLRCSPRSGDLSVYWYQQSLDQGLQFLIQYYNGEERAKGNILERFSAQQFPDLHSELNLSSLELGDSALYFCASSSSGGPDEQFFGPGTRLTVL.

V and J are TRBV9 and TRBJ2-7, with D maybe TRBD1 (5 bases). V was cut by 2 bases and J by 5 bases, with 14 bases left in between. This CDR3 has 14 amino acids. The V gene's germline CDR1 is SGDLS and CDR2 YYNGEE. The DNA of the CDR3 is TGTGCCAGCAGCGTTGACAGCCTTCGGGACGAGCAGTACTTC. Amino acids: CASSVDSLRDEQYF.

The rearrangement links TRBV6-5 to TRBJ1-5; D call uncertain. Germline CDR1 MNHEY, CDR2 SVGAGI. The CDR3 runs 13 residues. The V and J ends lost 5 bases and 8 bases respectively, with 13 bases between them. In DNA form, the CDR3 reads TGTGCCAGCAGTAAATCTGAATCGGAGCCCCAGCATTTT. It yields the protein CASSKSESEPQHF.

The chain couples TRBV6-6 to TRBJ1-2; a weak D match, TRBD1 (5 bases). V was pared by 6 bases and J by 1 base, with 15 bases between. CDR3 length equals 15 residues. Germline V gene sequence: CDR1 MNHNY, CDR2 SVGAGI (reference sequence). The CDR3, as DNA: TGTGCCAGCAGCGAAAGACAGACAGATAACTATGGCTACACCTTC. Amino acid sequence: CASSERQTDNYGYTF.

J is TRBJ1-1 and V is TRBV6-6; the D is unclear. V dropped 3 bases and J dropped 5 bases, with 16 bases sitting between them. CDR1 is MNHNY, CDR2 SVGAGI, per germline (reference sequence). The CDR3 is made up of 15 amino acids. In nucleotides, the CDR3 is TGTGCCAGCAGTTATCAAAGATTAGTCGGTACTGAAGCTTTCTTT. Encoded protein: CASSYQRLVGTEAFF.

The rearrangement uses TRBV9 and TRBJ1-2; 8 bases are shared with TRBD1. In germline, CDR1 is SGDLS, CDR2 YYNGEE. After removal of 4 bases from V and 8 bases from J, the junction contained 10 bases not matched to a gene. There are 14 residues in the CDR3. The CDR3 reads CASSSNQGAFGYTF. CDR3 sequence (DNA): TGTGCCAGCAGCTCCAACCAGGGGGCTTTCGGCTACACCTTC.

J is TRBJ2-2 and V is TRBV5-4; TRBD2 matches at 8 bases. This CDR3 comprises 16 residues. Unmatched junction bases numbered 8, after V lost 3 bases and J lost 4 bases. Germline CDR1 SGHNT, CDR2 YYREEE (reference sequence). CDR3 in DNA: TGTGCCAGCAGCTCCTTGGCGGGGGGTTTCACCGGGGAGCTGTTTTTT. Protein product: CASSSLAGGFTGELFF.

V and J are TRBV2 and TRBJ1-2, with TRBD1 as a possible D gene (6 bases). Germline V gene sequence: CDR1 SNHLY, CDR2 FYNNEI. V shed 4 bases and J shed 4 bases, with 10 bases lying between them. CDR3 size: 13 residues. The CDR3 loop is CASSVDSTYGYTF. The CDR3 DNA reads as TGTGCCAGCAGTGTGGACAGTACCTATGGCTACACCTTC.

This chain joins TRBV4-2 and TRBJ2-1; 8 bases map to TRBD1. The CDR3 loop spans 14 amino acids. The junction had 5 bases not matched to a gene; V was cut back by 4 bases and J by 6 bases. Germline CDR1 LGHNA, CDR2 YNFKEQ. CDR3 DNA: TGTGCCAGCAGCCCCTCAGGGGGCCGCAATGAGCAGTTCTTC. Its protein product is CASSPSGGRNEQFF.

This chain uses TRBV19 with TRBJ2-1; TRBD2 aligns across 10 bases. V shed 1 base and J 6 bases; nucleotides not matched to a gene: 15. The V gene's germline CDR1 is LNHDA and CDR2 SQIVND (reference sequence). The CDR3 sequence is 19 residues long. In nucleotides, the CDR3 is TGTGCCAGTAGTATAGTCTCCCCAGCGGGGGGGCCGGGGCCCAATGAGCAGTTCTTC. Its protein product is CASSIVSPAGGPGPNEQFF.

V is TRBV4-2 and J is TRBJ2-1; no firm D call. CDR3 length: 19 amino acids. With 0 bases removed from V and 1 base from J, the gap between germline ends came to 19 bases. Germline CDR1 reads LGHNA; CDR2 reads YNFKEQ. CDR3 region: CASSQDSLSAGGSYNEQFF. The CDR3 DNA is TGTGCCAGCAGCCAAGACTCTCTGTCCGCAGGTGGGTCCTACAATGAGCAGTTCTTC.

The chain is built from TRBV19 and TRBJ2-1; D gene ambiguous. The CDR3 loop spans 13 amino acids. CDR1 is LNHDA and CDR2 is SQIVND in the germline V gene (reference sequence). V lost 3 bases to trimming and J lost 8 bases, with 11 bases between them. The CDR3 region is CASSMSGYDEQFF. CDR3 bases: TGTGCCAGTAGTATGTCCGGGTACGATGAGCAGTTCTTC. Full variable domain (remainder filled in from reference TRBV19 and TRBJ2-1): DGGITQSPKYLFRKEGQNVTLSCEQNLNHDAMYWYRQDPGQGLRLIYYSQIVNDFQKGDIAEGYSVSREKKESFPLTVTSAQKNPTAFYLCASSMSGYDEQFFGPGTRLTVL.

The CDR3 here is CASSSGTSGVLETQYF. The CDR3 DNA is TGTGCCAGCAGCTCCGGGACTAGCGGGGTTTTAGAGACCCAGTACTTC. V and J are TRBV7-2 and TRBJ2-5; 13 bases line up with TRBD2. CDR3 length: 16 amino acids. The germline gives CDR1 SGHTA, CDR2 FQGNSA. Unmatched junction bases numbered 6, after V lost 4 bases and J lost 4 bases.

This CDR3 is CASSTGFLAFF. The CDR3 DNA reads as TGTGCCAGCAGCACAGGGTTTTTGGCTTTCTTT. The chain joins TRBV6-5 to TRBJ1-1; D might be TRBD1 (6 bases). Germline loops: CDR1 MNHEY, CDR2 SVGAGI. This CDR3 has 11 amino acids. V was pared by 6 bases and J by 11 bases, with 13 bases between.

V usage is TRBV29-1 and J usage is TRBJ1-1; possibly TRBD1 for D (6 bases). Between the trimmed V and J ends, which lost 5 bases and 1 base, there was a span of 26 bases. CDR1 and CDR2 from the germline V gene are SQVTM and ANQGSEA. CDR3 length: 18 amino acids. CDR3 in amino acids: CSVSLDLGTPMKNTEAFF. The CDR3 DNA follows: TGCAGCGTTTCTCTTGATTTGGGGACACCCATGAAGAACACTGAAGCTTTCTTT.